This TCR beta chain was sequenced in a study of neurological immune-mediated disorders. Study observations and caveats: The most TCR clonal expansion was seen in HTLV-1-associated myelopathy, whereas the least was seen in multiple sclerosis, below the level in healthy controls.

This clonotype was detected many times. Its antigen is unknown. The CDR3 is made up of 14 amino acids. The V end lost 3 bases, the J end lost 8 bases, and 14 bases lay between the germline ends. CD4+ or CD8+ T cells at a count of some 900,000 served as input for the sorted libraries. Template-switch 5'RACE cDNA synthesis added a 10-nucleotide unique molecular identifier. Over 190 million TCR-beta sequences from 15-18 subjects came out of each sequencing run. TCRdb analysed the 5' RACE reads with MiXCR anew, one entry per CDR3 protein. The sample records 35,000 to 45,000 distinct CDR3 sequences, 11% being singletons.

This receptor was taken from a woman aged 30 to 39 with HTLV-1-associated myelopathy (HAM/TSP). The sample taken for sequencing was CD4+ T cells from blood. The chain is built from TRBV12-3 or TRBV12-4 and TRBJ2-1; TRBD1 or TRBD2 may be the D gene (6 bases each). This CDR3 is CASSLTNRDYEQFF. In DNA form, the CDR3 reads TGTGCCAGCAGTTTGACGAACAGGGACTATGAGCAGTTCTTC.